The clone carrying this T cell receptor beta chain has only one observation. Germline V gene sequence: CDR1 LNHDA, CDR2 SQIVND (reference sequence). The CDR3 totals 14 residues. V dropped 5 bases and J dropped 1 base, with 11 bases sitting between them. This entry belongs to a study of cytomegalovirus exposure and HLA in healthy donors. The PCR contained 60 Vbeta and 13 Jbeta primers. Only in-frame clones appear in the TCRdb table, and some are missing; sequencing was by immunoSEQ multiplex PCR. This table holds under 150,000 clones, around 80% found once. The chain uses TRBV19 and TRBJ1-1; D may be TRBD1 (6 bases). The sequenced material came from PBMCs. This clonotype originated in a woman aged 45-65 years in good health and CMV-seropositive. The CDR3 is CASSFPTGNTEAFF. The CDR3 DNA reads as TGTGCCAGTAGTTTTCCGACAGGGAACACTGAAGCTTTCTTT.